This T cell receptor (beta chain) stems from a study of cytomegalovirus exposure and HLA in healthy donors. Study-level points and caveats: According to a later analysis, donors in an Asian-associated ancestry cluster reportedly had fewer N-insertions than the 666-donor mean.

A note on this clone: Its antigen is as yet unknown.

The germline gives CDR1 SGDLS, CDR2 YYNGEE. The CDR3 extends over 15 amino acids. V trimming: 2 bases; J trimming: 2 bases; junction bases outside the gene matches: 5. PCR primers comprised 60 Vbeta and 13 Jbeta primers. TCRdb keeps only in-frame clones here, not all; method: immunoSEQ multiplex PCR. The sample has over 45,000 clones, approximately 83% seen once. The TCR was taken from a man aged 25-45 years in good health and CMV-seronegative. Source material: PBMCs. The J gene is TRBJ2-7, the V gene TRBV9, with 9 bases fitting TRBD1. The chain's CDR3 is CASSVGTGLAYEQYF. CDR3 bases: TGTGCCAGCAGCGTCGGGACAGGGTTAGCCTACGAGCAGTACTTC.